The next 17 T cell receptor beta chains were all read from a single sample in a study of shared clonotypes between healthy human individuals. Sequencing was performed with immunoSEQ multiplex PCR; in TCRdb, only in-frame clones are kept and a portion is missing. The sample carries some 550,000 clones, 97% recorded once. Sequencing was done on a sample of naive CD4+ T cells sorted from blood. Subset given: CD45RA+ positively selected. The receptor source for this set is a woman in her 30s in good health.

V is TRBV28 and J is TRBJ2-7, with 7 bases matching TRBD1. Per germline, CDR1 MDHEN and CDR2 SYDVKM. The CDR3 is 13 amino acids. Losses at the gene ends were 6 bases for V and 5 bases for J; bases not matched to a gene: 7. The CDR3 coding sequence is TGTGCCAGCAGACAAGACAGGGCCCACGAGCAGTACTTC. Protein: CASRQDRAHEQYF. The whole variable domain, filled in from reference TRBV28 and TRBJ2-7, reads DVKVTQSSRYLVKRTGEKVFLECVQDMDHENMFWYRQDPGLGLRLIYFSYDVKMKEKGDIPEGYSVSREKKERFSLILESASTNQTSMYLCASRQDRAHEQYFGPGTRLTVT.

This clone was counted a single time. The chain uses TRBV19 and TRBJ2-1; 10 bases align to TRBD1. J was trimmed by 7 bases and V by 5 bases; bases with no gene match: 8. This CDR3 comprises 15 residues. The germline V gene has CDR1 LNHDA and CDR2 SQIVND (reference sequence). In DNA form, the CDR3 reads TGTGCCAGTAGTCCGGGGACAGGGGCTGGGAATGAGCAGTTCTTC. It is translated as CASSPGTGAGNEQFF.

The chain is built from TRBV7-8 and TRBJ1-1; D is unclear. Looked up from germline, CDR1 is SGHVS and CDR2 is FQNEAQ. There are 13 residues in the CDR3. V lost 1 base to trimming and J lost 1 base, with 4 bases between them. This CDR3 is CASSLGRNTEAFF. CDR3 sequence (DNA): TGTGCCAGCAGCTTAGGAAGGAACACTGAAGCTTTCTTT.

The chain has TRBV7-8 and TRBJ2-1; 9 bases match TRBD2. V gave up 6 bases and J gave up 7 bases; unmatched junction bases: 7. There are 14 residues in the CDR3. Germline V CDR1 and CDR2: SGHVS, FQNEAQ. CDR3 nucleotide sequence: TGTGCCAGCAGTGATAGCGGGAGAGGGAATGAGCAGTTCTTC. Protein sequence: CASSDSGRGNEQFF.

The chain employs TRBV4-1 and TRBJ2-2; 8 bases are a match to TRBD1. Germline V lookup: CDR1 MGHRA, CDR2 YSYEKL. This CDR3 is built from 15 residues. V lost 1 base to trimming and J lost 8 bases; unmatched junction nucleotides: 6. The CDR3 loop is CASSQGTGFPGELFF. DNA for the CDR3: TGCGCCAGCAGCCAAGGGACAGGGTTTCCAGGGGAGCTGTTTTTT.

The chain recombines TRBV19 with TRBJ2-1; 9 nucleotides agree with TRBD1. Germline V gives CDR1 LNHDA, CDR2 SQIVND (reference sequence). This CDR3 has 15 amino acids. The V gene end was trimmed by 5 bases and the J gene end by 7 bases; junction bases not matched to a gene: 9. The CDR3 protein is CASSEPGQGVNEQFF. Here the CDR3 DNA reads TGTGCCAGTAGTGAACCGGGACAGGGTGTGAATGAGCAGTTCTTC.

The chain uses TRBV4-1 and TRBJ2-7, with 8 bases lining up with TRBD1. CDR1 MGHRA and CDR2 YSYEKL come from the germline V gene. The CDR3 sequence is 15 residues long. The V segment lost 3 bases and the J segment 8 bases; nucleotides outside the gene matches: 12. CDR3 loop: CASSHRTGINGQQYF. CDR3 DNA sequence: TGCGCCAGCAGCCATAGGACAGGGATAAACGGTCAGCAGTACTTC.

The chain carries TRBV4-1 and TRBJ2-1, with TRBD2 matching over 8 bases. V shed 5 bases, J shed 8 bases, and the junction held 11 bases outside the gene matches. The CDR3 totals 15 residues. Germline V gene data show CDR1 as MGHRA and CDR2 as YSYEKL. The CDR3 region has the DNA TGCGCCAGCAGCTACAGCGGGAGTGAGGTCGATGAGCAGTTCTTC. Translation: CASSYSGSEVDEQFF.

This chain uses TRBV10-3 with TRBJ2-2; the match to TRBD2 covers 8 bases. The ends lost 6 bases at V and 0 bases at J; junction bases unmatched: 3. The CDR3 consists of 15 residues. Germline V lookup: CDR1 ENHRY, CDR2 SYGVKD. In nucleotides, the CDR3 is TGTGCCATCAGGGAAGCGGGAGCGAACACCGGGGAGCTGTTTTTT. It translates to CAIREAGANTGELFF.

The rearrangement links TRBV2 to TRBJ1-1; tentatively, D is TRBD1 (5 bases). There are 14 residues in the CDR3. Germline V gives CDR1 SNHLY, CDR2 FYNNEI. Trimming shortened V by 5 bases and J by 3 bases, and 13 bases separated the two germline ends. CDR3 sequence reads: CASSTTESHTEAFF. In DNA, the CDR3 is TGTGCCAGCAGTACGACAGAATCACACACTGAAGCTTTCTTT.

The chain joins TRBV18 to TRBJ1-1, with 7 bases matching TRBD1. The germline CDR1 and CDR2 sequences are KGHSH and LQKENI. The CDR3 has 14 residues. The junction had 4 bases not matched to a gene; V was cut back by 2 bases and J by 4 bases. Here the CDR3 reads CASSPTGDVTEAFF. DNA for the CDR3: TGTGCCAGCTCACCAACAGGGGATGTCACTGAAGCTTTCTTT.

The CDR3 bases are TGTGCCAGCAGTATCGACAGGGGGCCAAATGAGCAGTTCTTC. Protein product: CASSIDRGPNEQFF. The chain employs TRBV6-5 and TRBJ2-1; 10 bases are shared with TRBD1. The CDR3 totals 14 residues. Germline CDR1 reads MNHEY; CDR2 reads SVGAGI. V lost 5 bases and J lost 7; bases outside the gene matches: 5.

The CDR3 reads CASTLRGGIPNQPQHF. The CDR3 region has the DNA TGTGCCAGTACCCTCCGAGGAGGCATCCCGAATCAGCCCCAGCATTTT. V gene TRBV19 combines with J gene TRBJ1-5; D remains unclear. CDR3 length: 16 amino acids. Deletions cut 7 bases from V and 4 bases from J, with 20 bases between. CDR1 and CDR2 (germline): LNHDA, SQIVND (reference sequence).

This chain connects TRBV5-1 to TRBJ2-1; D tentatively reads TRBD1 or TRBD2 (5 bases each). Looked up from germline, CDR1 is SGHRS and CDR2 is YFSETQ. The ends were cut back, 0 bases at V and 10 bases at J, with 20 bases in the middle. The CDR3 is 16 residues long. The CDR3 nucleotides read TGCGCCAGCAGCTTGGCTGTTCCGGGACCCTCAGGAGAGCAGTTCTTC. It specifies CASSLAVPGPSGEQFF.

This chain connects TRBV5-1 to TRBJ1-5, with D uncertain. This CDR3 contains 15 residues. The V end lost 0 bases, the J end lost 2 bases, and 9 bases lay between the germline ends. CDR1 SGHRS and CDR2 YFSETQ come from the germline V gene. The CDR3 sequence: CASSLEGQGNQPQHF. DNA of the CDR3: TGCGCCAGCAGCTTGGAGGGCCAAGGCAATCAGCCCCAGCATTTT. The variable domain in full, with the rest retrieved from reference TRBV5-1 and TRBJ1-5, is KAGVTQTPRYLIKTRGQQVTLSCSPISGHRSVSWYQQTPGQGLQFLFEYFSETQRNKGNFPGRFSGRQFSNSRSEMNVSTLELGDSALYLCASSLEGQGNQPQHFGDGTRLSIL.

CDR3 bases: TGTGCCAGTAGTCCGAGGACGCTCCAAGATCGGTCCTACGAGCAGTACTTC. It specifies CASSPRTLQDRSYEQYF. The genes are TRBV19 and TRBJ2-7; D uncertain. Germline V gives CDR1 LNHDA, CDR2 SQIVND (reference sequence). CDR3 length: 17 residues. The V end was cut by 5 bases, the J end by 1 base, with 21 bases between.

This chain joins TRBV5-4 and TRBJ2-1, with 10 bases matching TRBD1. Germline assignment: CDR1 SGHNT and CDR2 YYREEE (reference sequence). The V and J ends lost 4 bases and 4 bases, in that order; junction bases with no gene match: 11. The CDR3 totals 17 residues. The CDR3 DNA reads as TGTGCCAGCAGCGCGGGCGGGGGGACAGGGGCTTACAATGAGCAGTTCTTC. Translating it yields CASSAGGGTGAYNEQFF.